Below, one TCR beta chain is given with its context. The entry originates in a study of cytomegalovirus exposure and HLA in healthy donors. PCR was performed using 60 Vbeta and 13 Jbeta primers. The repertoire was sequenced with immunoSEQ multiplex PCR; TCRdb's copy has only in-frame clones and lacks some. The profile covers under 200,000 clones, with roughly 82% appearing a single time and 3% taken by the ten largest. Specimen: PBMCs. The sequence came from a woman aged 45-65 years in good health and CMV-seropositive.

The CDR3 coding sequence is TGCGCCAGCAGGCCAGGGTTTAACTCCGGAAACACCATATATTTT. This gives the protein CASRPGFNSGNTIYF. The gene calls are TRBV5-1 and TRBJ1-3; TRBD1 is a possible D gene (5 bases). The germline gives CDR1 SGHRS, CDR2 YFSETQ. The CDR3 is 15 residues long. V shed 5 bases and J shed 4 bases, with 16 bases lying between them.